This T cell receptor beta chain was sequenced in a study of T cell clones after liver transplantation. Study-level information: Liver transplant recipients had immunosuppression withdrawal attempted within 2 years. Until 12-24 months post-transplant, subjects got standard immunosuppression and no induction.

V was pared by 0 bases and J by 1 base, with 6 bases between. This CDR3 comprises 14 residues. Germline V CDR1 and CDR2: LGHNA, YSLEER. TCRdb keeps only in-frame clones here, not all; method: immunoSEQ multiplex PCR. The sample shows about 24,000 clones, over 55% of them seen only once. Study results and limitations: Graft donor-reactive T cells possibly entered the graft instead of undergoing deletion. A significant post-transplant drop in circulating graft-donor-reactive CD4 TCRbeta sequences occurred in most of the 8 subjects.

A note on this clone: Its antigen is as yet unknown.

The sequencing used CD4+ T cells from blood, collected before liver transplant. The clonotype was recovered from a human donor who received a liver transplant. V and J are TRBV4-3 and TRBJ1-2; D not certain. DNA for the CDR3: TGCGCCAGCAGCCAAGATTGGGTTAACTATGGCTACACCTTC. This encodes CASSQDWVNYGYTF.